This T cell receptor (beta chain) was captured in a study of human T cells and chemical hapten exposure. Study-wide context: Chiefly women, the patients showed alopecia areata, totalis or universalis.

Time point described: patch test 1, 2 weeks after DPC sensitization. The treatment: therapeutic diphenylcyclopropenone sensitization with weekly scalp DPC. Total RNA was isolated from whole blood that had not been fractionated. Germline assignment: CDR1 KGHDR and CDR2 SFDVKD. V was trimmed by 5 bases and J by 8 bases, leaving 15 bases between them. The CDR3 is 14 amino acids. This clonotype was picked up many times. TCRdb itself ran the RACE reads through MiXCR, one entry per CDR3 protein. Altogether about 360,000 distinct CDR3 sequences are present, approximately 4.4% being singletons, with the ten largest covering 2% to 2.5%.

The input for sequencing was whole blood, taken in connection with sensitization to the hapten diphenylcyclopropenone (DPC). The source is a woman between 45 and 60 years old with alopecia areata. Some clones in this sample may be carry-over from other donors' samples. V gene TRBV24-1 combines with J gene TRBJ2-1, with D possibly matching TRBD2 (6 bases). In DNA, the CDR3 is TGTGCCACCAGTGCCACCGGCGGGGTTGATGAGCAGTTCTTC. It translates to CATSATGGVDEQFF.